The rows below give T cell receptor beta chains drawn from one sample of a study of T cell responses to AZD1222 COVID-19 vaccine. Some clones are missing from TCRdb's copy, which holds only in-frame ones; the method was immunoSEQ multiplex PCR. The sample yields 130,000 to 150,000 clones, around 90% seen once. The sequenced sample was peripheral blood, obtained on day 0 of AZD1222 vaccination. The receptors here all came from an adult in good health. Both conserved end residues are trimmed from each CDR3. Fields, in order: V gene, CDR3 protein.

TRBV4-2 ASSQYTTSGGVNEQF
TRBV5-4 ASSFTGDGYT
TRBV3-1/TRBV3-2 ASSQGGKLF
TRBV27 ASSLSAGDAQPARELF
TRBV7-6 ASSLVTGGDDTEAF
TRBV7-8 ASSFSGLRSDEQF
TRBV4-1 ASSQDWRGASSYNSPLH
TRBV15 ATSARKGEGQY
TRBV6-7 ASSSNRPSNQPQH
TRBV23-1 ASKFRETGTGNTEAF
TRBV19 ASSYRGTRSNQPQH
TRBV7-2 ASSTGAPYEQY
TRBV19 ASSRVVPLSYT
TRBV30 AVGQFSYEQY
TRBV10-3 AISGGQYNEQF
TRBV24-1 ATSSRLGSAGEQY
TRBV12-3/TRBV12-4 ASSLVRGKRPF
TRBV2 ASSEPGSSNQPQH
TRBV28 ASSQDSLIAGGRETQY
TRBV11-3 ASSPRQGLNTEAF
TRBV5-1 ASSLAGQDGYT
TRBV5-1 ASSSGTGFYGYT
TRBV27 ASSPTTGTGYMNTEAF
TRBV27 ASSSPAAGKETQY
TRBV6-5 ASTTGEGPYGYT
TRBV9 ASSRGRASYEQY
TRBV6-2/TRBV6-3 ASSYLGQNTDTQY
TRBV7-2 ASSPAEAGEYSYEQY
TRBV5-1 ASSLTTTGFNEKLF
TRBV27 ASSPRSKLTEAF